Shown below are 10 T cell receptor beta chains from a single sample sequenced in a study of cytomegalovirus exposure and HLA in healthy donors. Use of 60 Vbeta and 13 Jbeta primers characterized the PCR. Only in-frame clones appear in the TCRdb table, and some are missing; sequencing was by immunoSEQ multiplex PCR. The data hold around 120,000 clones, with 75% to 90% observed a single time. Sequenced input: PBMCs. These receptors came from a middle-aged woman in good health and CMV-seronegative.

Only one count was recorded for this clone. The chain joins TRBV6-5 to TRBJ1-6, with 9 bases that match TRBD1. CDR1 and CDR2 (germline): MNHEY, SVGAGI. The CDR3 is 15 residues long. V lost 8 bases, J lost 3 bases, and 5 bases stayed unmatched. The DNA for the CDR3 is TGTGCCAGCGCCCGGGACAGGGACTATAATTCACCCCTCCACTTT. This sequence encodes CASARDRDYNSPLHF.

The gene calls are TRBV28 and TRBJ1-5, with 7 bases identical to TRBD1. Germline CDR1 and CDR2: MDHEN and SYDVKM. V was pared by 7 bases and J by 6 bases, with 6 bases of the junction left unmatched. This CDR3 spans 13 amino acids. The CDR3 DNA is TGTGCCAGCACTACACAGGGGACTCAGCCCCAGCATTTT. Translated: CASTTQGTQPQHF.

This chain joins TRBV7-9 and TRBJ1-2; no definite D call. The length of the CDR3 is 14 residues. Germline CDR1 SEHNR, CDR2 FQNEAQ (reference sequence). Trimming removed 4 bases at V and 7 bases at J, with 16 bases between. The DNA of the CDR3 is TGTGCCAGCAGCTCCCCCGACATCGAGGGTGGCTACACCTTC. Protein: CASSSPDIEGGYTF.

J is TRBJ1-5 and V is TRBV6-6; D is unclear. Germline CDR1 is MNHNY and CDR2 is SVGAGI (reference sequence). Trimming removed 3 bases at V and 4 bases at J, with 7 bases between. The CDR3 runs 13 residues. CDR3 bases: TGTGCCAGCAGTTATATAGCGAATCAGCCCCAGCATTTT. This translates into CASSYIANQPQHF.

CDR3 DNA sequence: TGTGCCAGCAGCTTGATGACAGGGGGTCCCTACGAGCAGTACTTC. It codes for CASSLMTGGPYEQYF. This chain uses TRBV5-6 with TRBJ2-7; the match to TRBD1 covers 9 bases. Germline CDR1 is SGHDT and CDR2 is YYEEEE. The CDR3 extends over 15 amino acids. The V segment lost 1 base and the J segment 2 bases; nucleotides outside the gene matches: 4.

The V gene is TRBV7-8, the J gene TRBJ1-3; 7 bases are a match to TRBD1. Germline CDR1 is SGHVS and CDR2 is FQNEAQ. The length of the CDR3 is 16 residues. V dropped 4 bases and J dropped 3; count of bases not matched to a gene: 9. DNA for the CDR3: TGTGCCAGCAGCTATAAAAGGACAGGCAGTGGAAACACCATATATTTT. Translation: CASSYKRTGSGNTIYF.

The rearrangement links TRBV7-9 to TRBJ1-2; 8 bases map to TRBD1. Trimming cost V 5 bases and J 8 bases; bases outside gene matches: 7. This CDR3 region has 13 residues. The germline gives CDR1 SEHNR, CDR2 FQNEAQ (reference sequence). The DNA for the CDR3 is TGTGCCAGCAGCGGTCAGGGGGCGAAAGGCTACACCTTC. It specifies CASSGQGAKGYTF.

This chain links TRBV5-1 with TRBJ2-7, with 8 bases fitting TRBD1. The CDR3 loop spans 16 amino acids. The J segment lost 6 bases and the V segment lost 0 bases, leaving 11 bases of the junction unmatched. Germline V gene data show CDR1 as SGHRS and CDR2 as YFSETQ. The DNA for the CDR3 is TGCGCCAGCAGCTTGGTCGCAGGGGGCGCACCGGTCGAGCAGTACTTC. It codes for CASSLVAGGAPVEQYF.

This clone has more than one count but fewer than ten. The CDR3 DNA is TGTGCCAGCAGCCTCGGATCAACAGAAGGGGAGCTGTTTTTT. Translating it yields CASSLGSTEGELFF. V gene TRBV7-3 combines with J gene TRBJ2-2, with D uncertain. V lost 5 bases, J lost 8 bases, and 15 bases lay in between. Germline V gene sequence: CDR1 SGHTA, CDR2 FQGTGA. This CDR3 has 14 residues.

The V call is TRBV18, the J call TRBJ2-7; unclear D gene. The V and J ends lost 3 bases and 7 bases respectively, with 16 bases between them. The CDR3 is 14 residues long. Germline-derived CDR1 and CDR2 are KGHSH and LQKENI. CDR3 residues: CASSPPSQFREQYF. The CDR3 region has the DNA TGTGCCAGCTCACCGCCCTCACAGTTTAGGGAGCAGTACTTC.